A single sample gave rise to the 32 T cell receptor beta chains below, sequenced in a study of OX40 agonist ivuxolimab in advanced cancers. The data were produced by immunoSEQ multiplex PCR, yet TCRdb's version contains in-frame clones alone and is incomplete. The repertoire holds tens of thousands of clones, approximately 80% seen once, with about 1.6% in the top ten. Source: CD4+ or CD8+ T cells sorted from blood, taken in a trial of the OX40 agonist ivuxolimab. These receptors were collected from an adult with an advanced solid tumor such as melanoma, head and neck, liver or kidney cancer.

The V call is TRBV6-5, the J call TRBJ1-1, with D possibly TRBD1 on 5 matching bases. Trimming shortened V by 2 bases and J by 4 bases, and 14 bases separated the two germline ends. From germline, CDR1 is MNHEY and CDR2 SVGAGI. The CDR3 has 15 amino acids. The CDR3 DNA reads TGTGCCAGCAGTTACATTAGGGGTGGATCCACTGAAGCTTTCTTT. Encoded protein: CASSYIRGGSTEAFF.

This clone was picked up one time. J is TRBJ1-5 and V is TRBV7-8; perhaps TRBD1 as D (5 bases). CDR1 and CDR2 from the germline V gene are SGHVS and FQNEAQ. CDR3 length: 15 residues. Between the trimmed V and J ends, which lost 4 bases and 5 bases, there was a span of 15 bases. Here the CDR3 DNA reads TGTGCCAGCAGCTCACGGGGCACAACTGATCAGCCCCAGCATTTT. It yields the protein CASSSRGTTDQPQHF.

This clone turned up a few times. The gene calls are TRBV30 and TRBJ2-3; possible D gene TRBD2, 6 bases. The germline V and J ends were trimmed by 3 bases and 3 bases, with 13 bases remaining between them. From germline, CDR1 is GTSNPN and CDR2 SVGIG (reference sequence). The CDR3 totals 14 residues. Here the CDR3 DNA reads TGTGCCTGGAGCGATGGGACTGCGACAGATACGCAGTATTTT. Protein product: CAWSDGTATDTQYF. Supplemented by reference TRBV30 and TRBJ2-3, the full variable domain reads SQTIHQWPATLVQPVGSPLSLECTVEGTSNPNLYWYRQAAGRGLQLLFYSVGIGQISSEVPQNLSASRPQDRQFILSSKKLLLSDSGFYLCAWSDGTATDTQYFGPGTRLTVL.

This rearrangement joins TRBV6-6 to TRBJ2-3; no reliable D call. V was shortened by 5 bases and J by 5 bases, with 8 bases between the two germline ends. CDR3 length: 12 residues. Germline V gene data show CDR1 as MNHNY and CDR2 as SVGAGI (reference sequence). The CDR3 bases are TGTGCCAGCAGTCCGACGGAAGATACGCAGTATTTT. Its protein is CASSPTEDTQYF.

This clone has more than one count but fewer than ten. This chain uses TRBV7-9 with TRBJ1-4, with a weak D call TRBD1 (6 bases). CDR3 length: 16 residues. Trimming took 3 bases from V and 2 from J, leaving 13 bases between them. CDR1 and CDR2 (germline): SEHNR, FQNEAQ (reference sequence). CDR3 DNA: TGTGCCAGCAGCTTGGCAGGGGTCTTGACTAATGAAAAACTGTTTTTT. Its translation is CASSLAGVLTNEKLFF.

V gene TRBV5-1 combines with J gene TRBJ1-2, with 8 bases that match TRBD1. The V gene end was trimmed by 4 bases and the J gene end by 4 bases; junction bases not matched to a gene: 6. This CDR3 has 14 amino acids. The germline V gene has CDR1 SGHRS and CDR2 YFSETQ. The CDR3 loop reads CASSPRTGSYGYTF. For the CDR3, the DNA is TGCGCCAGCAGCCCGAGGACAGGGTCCTATGGCTACACCTTC.

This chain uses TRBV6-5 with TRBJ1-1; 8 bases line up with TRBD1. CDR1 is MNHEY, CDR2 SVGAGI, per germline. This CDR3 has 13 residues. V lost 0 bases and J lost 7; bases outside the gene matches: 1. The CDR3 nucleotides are TGTGCCAGCAGTTACTCCGGACAGGGTGAAGCTTTCTTT. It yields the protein CASSYSGQGEAFF.

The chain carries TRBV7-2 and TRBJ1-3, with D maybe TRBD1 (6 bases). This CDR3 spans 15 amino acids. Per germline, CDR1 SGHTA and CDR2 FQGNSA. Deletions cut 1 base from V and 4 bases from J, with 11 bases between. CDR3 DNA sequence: TGTGCCAGCAGCTTAGTCCCGGACAGCGGAAACACCATATATTTT. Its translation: CASSLVPDSGNTIYF.

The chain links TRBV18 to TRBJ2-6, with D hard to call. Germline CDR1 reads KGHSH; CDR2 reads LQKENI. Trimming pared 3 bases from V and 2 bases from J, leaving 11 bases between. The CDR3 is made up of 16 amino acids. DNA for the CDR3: TGTGCCAGCTCACCCCAAGACATGCCTGGGGCCAACGTCCTGACTTTC. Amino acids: CASSPQDMPGANVLTF.

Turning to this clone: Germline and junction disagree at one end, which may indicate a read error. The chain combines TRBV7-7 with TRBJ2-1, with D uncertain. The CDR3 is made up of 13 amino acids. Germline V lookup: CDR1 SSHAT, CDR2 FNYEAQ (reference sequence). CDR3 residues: CASSLMPLAEQFF. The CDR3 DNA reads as TGTGCTAGCAGCTTAATGCCCCTGGCTGAGCAGTTCTTC.

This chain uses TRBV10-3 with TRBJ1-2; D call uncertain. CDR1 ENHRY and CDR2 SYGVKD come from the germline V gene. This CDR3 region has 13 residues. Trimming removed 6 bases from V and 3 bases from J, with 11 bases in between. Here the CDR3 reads CAISEAEDYGYTF. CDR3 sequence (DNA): TGTGCCATCAGCGAAGCGGAGGACTATGGCTACACCTTC.

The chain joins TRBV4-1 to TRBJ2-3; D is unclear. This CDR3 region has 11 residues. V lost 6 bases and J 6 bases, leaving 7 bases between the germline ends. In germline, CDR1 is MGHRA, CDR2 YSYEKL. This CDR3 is CASSTSDTQYF. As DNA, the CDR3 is TGCGCCAGCAGTACATCCGATACGCAGTATTTT.

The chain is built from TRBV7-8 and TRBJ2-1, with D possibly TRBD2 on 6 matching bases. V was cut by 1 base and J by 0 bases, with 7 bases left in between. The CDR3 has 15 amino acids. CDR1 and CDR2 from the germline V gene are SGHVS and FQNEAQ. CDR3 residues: CASSLDGSSYNEQFF. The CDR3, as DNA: TGTGCCAGCAGCTTAGACGGGAGCTCCTACAATGAGCAGTTCTTC. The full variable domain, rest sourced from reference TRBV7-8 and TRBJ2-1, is GAGVSQSPRYKVAKRGQDVALRCDPISGHVSLFWYQQALGQGPEFLTYFQNEAQLDKSGLPSDRFFAERPEGSVSTLKIQRTQQEDSAVYLCASSLDGSSYNEQFFGPGTRLTVL.

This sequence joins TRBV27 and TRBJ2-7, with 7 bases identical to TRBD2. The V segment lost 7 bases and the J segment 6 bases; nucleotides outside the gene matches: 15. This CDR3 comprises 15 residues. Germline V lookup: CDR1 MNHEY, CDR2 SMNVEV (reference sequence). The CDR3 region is CASTPSSLGGGEQYF. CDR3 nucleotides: TGTGCCAGCACCCCAAGCTCCCTGGGCGGGGGCGAGCAGTACTTC.

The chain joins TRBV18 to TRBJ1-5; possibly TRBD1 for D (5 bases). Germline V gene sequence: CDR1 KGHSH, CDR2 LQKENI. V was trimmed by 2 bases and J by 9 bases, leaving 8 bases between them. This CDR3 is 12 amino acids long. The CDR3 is CASSPTTGPQHF. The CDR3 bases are TGTGCCAGCTCACCAACCACAGGGCCCCAGCATTTT.

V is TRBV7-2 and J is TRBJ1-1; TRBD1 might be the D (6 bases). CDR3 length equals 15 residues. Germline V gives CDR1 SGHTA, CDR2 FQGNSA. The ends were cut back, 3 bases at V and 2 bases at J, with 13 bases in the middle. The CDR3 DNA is TGTGCCAGCAGCTTGGCGGACAGAACCAACACTGAAGCTTTCTTT. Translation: CASSLADRTNTEAFF.

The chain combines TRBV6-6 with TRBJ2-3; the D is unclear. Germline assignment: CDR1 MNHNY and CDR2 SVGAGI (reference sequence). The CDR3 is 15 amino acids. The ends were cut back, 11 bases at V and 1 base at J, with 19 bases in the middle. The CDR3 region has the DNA TGTGCCGCCCGGACGGAGATGGCCCGCACAGATACGCAGTATTTT. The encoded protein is CAARTEMARTDTQYF.

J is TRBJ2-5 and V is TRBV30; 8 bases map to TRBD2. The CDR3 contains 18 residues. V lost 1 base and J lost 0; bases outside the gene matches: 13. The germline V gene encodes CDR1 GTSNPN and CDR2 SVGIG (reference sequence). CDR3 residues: CAWSEVARGARYQETQYF. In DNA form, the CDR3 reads TGTGCCTGGAGTGAGGTCGCGCGGGGGGCCCGGTACCAAGAGACCCAGTACTTC.

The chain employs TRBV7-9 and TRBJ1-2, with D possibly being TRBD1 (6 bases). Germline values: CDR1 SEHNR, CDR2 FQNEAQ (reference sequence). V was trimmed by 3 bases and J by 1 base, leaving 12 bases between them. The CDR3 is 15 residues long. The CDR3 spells CASSFTGRVNYGYTF. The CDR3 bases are TGTGCCAGCAGCTTTACAGGGCGGGTTAACTATGGCTACACCTTC.

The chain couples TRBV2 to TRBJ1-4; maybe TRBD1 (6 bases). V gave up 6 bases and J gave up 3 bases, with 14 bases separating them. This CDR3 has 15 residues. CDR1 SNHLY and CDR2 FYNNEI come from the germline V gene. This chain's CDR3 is CASRGDRKANEKLFF. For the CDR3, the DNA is TGTGCCAGCAGGGGTGACAGGAAGGCTAATGAAAAACTGTTTTTT.

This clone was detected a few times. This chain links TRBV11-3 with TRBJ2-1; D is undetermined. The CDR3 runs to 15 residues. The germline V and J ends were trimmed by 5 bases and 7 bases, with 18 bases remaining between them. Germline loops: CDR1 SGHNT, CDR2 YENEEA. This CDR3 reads CASSLDANGGNEQFF. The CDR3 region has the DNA TGTGCCAGCAGCCTGGACGCTAACGGTGGGAATGAGCAGTTCTTC.

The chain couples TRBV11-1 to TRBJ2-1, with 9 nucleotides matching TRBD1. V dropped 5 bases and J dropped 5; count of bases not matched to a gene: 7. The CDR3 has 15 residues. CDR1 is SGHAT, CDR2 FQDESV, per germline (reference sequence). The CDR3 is CASSGFRDRDNEQFF. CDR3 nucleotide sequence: TGTGCCAGCAGCGGATTCCGGGACAGGGACAATGAGCAGTTCTTC.

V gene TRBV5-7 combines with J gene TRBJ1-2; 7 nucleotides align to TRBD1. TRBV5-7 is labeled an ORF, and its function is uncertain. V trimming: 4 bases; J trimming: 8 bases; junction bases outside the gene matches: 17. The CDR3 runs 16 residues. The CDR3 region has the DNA TGTGCCAGCAGCAGAGGGTCCCGAGGGGGCGCGAGAGGCTACACCTTC. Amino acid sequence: CASSRGSRGGARGYTF.

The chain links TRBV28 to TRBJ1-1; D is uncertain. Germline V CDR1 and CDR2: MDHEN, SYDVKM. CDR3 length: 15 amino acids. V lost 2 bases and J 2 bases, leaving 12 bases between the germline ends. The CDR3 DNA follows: TGTGCCAGCAGTTTACCCCGGGAGTATAACACTGAAGCTTTCTTT. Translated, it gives CASSLPREYNTEAFF.

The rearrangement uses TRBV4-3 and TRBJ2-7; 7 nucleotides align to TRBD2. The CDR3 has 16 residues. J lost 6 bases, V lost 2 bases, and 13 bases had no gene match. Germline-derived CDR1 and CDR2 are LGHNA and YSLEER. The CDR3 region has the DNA TGCGCCAGCAGCCAAAAGGGAGGGGTAAGAGTGGGCGAGCAGTACTTC. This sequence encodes CASSQKGGVRVGEQYF.

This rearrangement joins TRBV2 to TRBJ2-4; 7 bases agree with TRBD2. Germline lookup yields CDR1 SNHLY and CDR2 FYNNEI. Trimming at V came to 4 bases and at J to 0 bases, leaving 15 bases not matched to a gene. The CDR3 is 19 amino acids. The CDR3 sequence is CASSAPPGLAEIAKNIQYF. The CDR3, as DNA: TGTGCCAGCAGTGCCCCGCCGGGGCTAGCGGAGATAGCCAAAAACATTCAGTACTTC. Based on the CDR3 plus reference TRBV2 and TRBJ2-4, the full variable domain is EPEVTQTPSHQVTQMGQEVILRCVPISNHLYFYWYRQILGQKVEFLVSFYNNEISEKSEIFDDQFSVERPDGSNFTLKIRSTKLEDSAMYFCASSAPPGLAEIAKNIQYFGAGTRLSVL.

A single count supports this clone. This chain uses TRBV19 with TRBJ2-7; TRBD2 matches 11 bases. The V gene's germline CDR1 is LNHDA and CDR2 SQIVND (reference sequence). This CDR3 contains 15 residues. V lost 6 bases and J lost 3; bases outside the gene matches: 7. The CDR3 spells CASSSSGRVGYEQYF. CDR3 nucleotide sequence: TGTGCCAGTAGCAGTAGCGGGAGGGTGGGCTACGAGCAGTACTTC.

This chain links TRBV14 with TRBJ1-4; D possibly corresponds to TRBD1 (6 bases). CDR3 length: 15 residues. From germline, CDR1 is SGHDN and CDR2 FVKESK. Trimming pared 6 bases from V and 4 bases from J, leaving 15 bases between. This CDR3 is CASRLGQSRNEKLFF. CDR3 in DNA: TGTGCCAGCAGACTCGGACAGTCCCGTAATGAAAAACTGTTTTTT.

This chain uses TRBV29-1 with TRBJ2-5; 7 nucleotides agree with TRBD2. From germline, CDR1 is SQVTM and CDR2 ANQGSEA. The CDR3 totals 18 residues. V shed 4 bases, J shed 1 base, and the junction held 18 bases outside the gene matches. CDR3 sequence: CSVGGLDRLGGLQETQYF. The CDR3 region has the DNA TGCAGCGTTGGTGGACTAGACCGTCTCGGTGGCCTCCAAGAGACCCAGTACTTC.

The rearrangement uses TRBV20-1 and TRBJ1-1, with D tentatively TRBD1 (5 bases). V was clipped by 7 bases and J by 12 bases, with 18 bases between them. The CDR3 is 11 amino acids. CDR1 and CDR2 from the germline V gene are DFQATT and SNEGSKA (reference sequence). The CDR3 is CSDSRVGLPFF. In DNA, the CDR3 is TGCAGTGATAGTAGGGTGGGACTCCCTTTCTTT.

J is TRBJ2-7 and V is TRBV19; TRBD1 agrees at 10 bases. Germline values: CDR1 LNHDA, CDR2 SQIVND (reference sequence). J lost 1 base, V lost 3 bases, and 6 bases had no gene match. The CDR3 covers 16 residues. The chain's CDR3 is CASSIGTGADSYEQYF. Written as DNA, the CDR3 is TGTGCCAGTAGTATTGGGACAGGGGCTGATTCCTACGAGCAGTACTTC.

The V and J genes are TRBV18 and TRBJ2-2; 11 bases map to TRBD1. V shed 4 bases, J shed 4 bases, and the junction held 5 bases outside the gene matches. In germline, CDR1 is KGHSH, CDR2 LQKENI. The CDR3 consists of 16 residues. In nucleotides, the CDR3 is TGTGCCAGCTCACTAGGACAGGGGGCGCTCACCGGGGAGCTGTTTTTT. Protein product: CASSLGQGALTGELFF.